This TCR beta chain was sequenced in a study of OX40 agonist ivuxolimab in advanced cancers. Regarding the study as a whole: On average, CD8+ T cells had more expanded clones than CD4+. It was also the case that some nonresponders had low normalized T-cell clonal expansion.

About this clone itself: Its specificity is not known.

Profiled with immunoSEQ multiplex PCR; TCRdb holds only in-frame clones, not every one. This table has about 68,000 clones, 70% to 90% appearing once. Germline V gene sequence: CDR1 SGHDN, CDR2 FVKESK. This CDR3 comprises 12 residues. V lost 10 bases, J lost 7 bases, and 16 bases lay in between. The TCR originated in an adult with an advanced solid tumor such as melanoma, head and neck, liver or kidney cancer. Sequenced here: CD4+ or CD8+ T cells sorted from blood, sampled in a trial of the OX40 agonist ivuxolimab. This chain uses TRBV14 with TRBJ1-1, with D possibly TRBD1 on 6 matching bases. The chain's CDR3 is CATWRGADEAFF. The CDR3 DNA reads as TGTGCCACATGGAGGGGGGCGGATGAAGCTTTCTTT.